The 13 T cell receptor beta chains given below trace back to one sample, sequenced in a study of OX40 agonist ivuxolimab in advanced cancers. TCRdb's table, derived via immunoSEQ multiplex PCR, lists solely in-frame clones and lacks some. The sample yields 9,500 to 15,000 clones, 80% to 90% seen once. Sequenced material: CD4+ or CD8+ T cells sorted from blood, taken in a trial of the OX40 agonist ivuxolimab. The receptors derive from an adult with an advanced solid tumor such as melanoma, head and neck, liver or kidney cancer.

The gene calls are TRBV7-9 and TRBJ2-2; D ambiguous. Germline assignment: CDR1 SEHNR and CDR2 FQNEAQ (reference sequence). Trimming cost V 4 bases and J 4 bases, with 13 bases left between them. The CDR3 is made up of 15 amino acids. For the CDR3, the DNA is TGTGCCAGCAGCTCCGACTTTGCAGCCACCGGGGAGCTGTTTTTT. It translates to CASSSDFAATGELFF.

This sequence joins TRBV30 and TRBJ2-2; 8 nucleotides line up with TRBD2. The CDR3 spans 15 residues. Germline CDR1 is GTSNPN and CDR2 is SVGIG (reference sequence). V dropped 5 bases and J dropped 1; count of bases not matched to a gene: 6. The CDR3 DNA sequence: TGTGCCTGGGAAATAGCGGGACTGAACACCGGGGAGCTGTTTTTT. This codes for CAWEIAGLNTGELFF.

The chain employs TRBV11-2 and TRBJ2-1; TRBD1 matches at 8 bases. V lost 7 bases and J lost 8; bases outside the gene matches: 7. CDR1 SGHAT and CDR2 FQNNGV come from the germline V gene. This CDR3 has 13 amino acids. CDR3: CASTLLTGDEQFF. As DNA, the CDR3 is TGTGCCAGCACTCTCTTGACAGGGGATGAGCAGTTCTTC.

The rearrangement joins TRBV5-6 to TRBJ1-2; D is uncertain. The CDR3 is made up of 13 amino acids. Germline CDR1 reads SGHDT; CDR2 reads YYEEEE. V lost 1 base, J lost 4 bases, and 8 bases lay in between. This CDR3 is CASSLSGSYGYTF. As DNA, the CDR3 is TGTGCCAGCAGCTTGAGCGGGAGCTATGGCTACACCTTC.

This rearrangement joins TRBV28 to TRBJ2-1; 9 positions match TRBD2. CDR3 length: 16 amino acids. The trim removed 1 base at V and 0 bases at J, leaving 1 base unmatched. Germline CDR1 and CDR2: MDHEN and SYDVKM. In DNA, the CDR3 is TGTGCCAGCAGTTTATTAGCGGGAGACTCCTACAATGAGCAGTTCTTC. Its translation: CASSLLAGDSYNEQFF.

The rearrangement uses TRBV9 and TRBJ2-2; D not resolved. From germline, CDR1 is SGDLS and CDR2 YYNGEE. This CDR3 has 14 residues. The V and J ends lost 0 bases and 4 bases respectively, with 7 bases between them. In DNA, the CDR3 is TGTGCCAGCAGCGTAGAGATCGCCACCGGGGAGCTGTTTTTT. This gives the protein CASSVEIATGELFF.

The J gene is TRBJ2-2, the V gene TRBV23-1; no definite D call. TRBV23-1 is recorded as an ORF, its role being uncertain. The CDR3 has 21 residues. Trimming stripped 0 bases from V and 0 bases from J, with 23 bases between. Here the CDR3 reads CASSQSPHSPHNTPNTGELFF. The CDR3, as DNA: TGCGCCAGCAGTCAATCGCCCCATTCCCCACATAATACGCCGAACACCGGGGAGCTGTTTTTT.

The V gene is TRBV27, the J gene TRBJ1-2; 7 bases are a match to TRBD1. V shed 5 bases and J 6 bases; nucleotides not matched to a gene: 3. CDR3 length equals 12 residues. CDR1 is MNHEY and CDR2 is SMNVEV in the germline V gene (reference sequence). Here the CDR3 DNA reads TGTGCCAGCAGTCCCAGGGGGGATGGCTACACCTTC. Translated, it gives CASSPRGDGYTF.

The J gene is TRBJ2-7, the V gene TRBV4-2; 9 bases line up with TRBD1. CDR3 length equals 15 residues. V lost 2 bases to trimming and J lost 4 bases; unmatched junction nucleotides: 6. Germline loops: CDR1 LGHNA, CDR2 YNFKEQ. CDR3 amino acids: CASSQTGGIAYEQYF. DNA of the CDR3: TGTGCCAGCAGCCAAACAGGGGGCATTGCGTACGAGCAGTACTTC.

The genes are TRBV19 and TRBJ2-1; 7 nucleotides agree with TRBD2. CDR3 size: 16 residues. Germline V lookup: CDR1 LNHDA, CDR2 SQIVND (reference sequence). Trimming at V came to 8 bases and at J to 4 bases, leaving 14 bases not matched to a gene. The CDR3: CASSRVGGRFYNEQFF. In DNA, the CDR3 is TGTGCCAGTTCGAGAGTCGGCGGGAGATTTTACAATGAGCAGTTCTTC.

The chain joins TRBV7-2 to TRBJ2-2, with no clear D. The germline V gene has CDR1 SGHTA and CDR2 FQGNSA. Trimming took off 1 base at V and 2 bases at J, with 5 bases between the two ends. The CDR3 runs 14 residues. The CDR3 coding sequence is TGTGCCAGCAGCTTAGGAATAAACACCGGGGAGCTGTTTTTT. This codes for CASSLGINTGELFF. The entire variable domain, with the rest obtained from reference TRBV7-2 and TRBJ2-2, is as follows: GAGVSQSPSNKVTEKGKDVELRCDPISGHTALYWYRQSLGQGLEFLIYFQGNSAPDKSGLPSDRFSAERTGGSVSTLTIQRTQQEDSAVYLCASSLGINTGELFFGEGSRLTVL.

This clone was picked up a small number of times. The rearrangement links TRBV4-2 to TRBJ2-1, with D possibly matching TRBD2 (6 bases). CDR1 is LGHNA, CDR2 YNFKEQ, per germline. Trimming pared 4 bases from V and 5 bases from J, leaving 12 bases between. The CDR3 is 14 amino acids. The CDR3: CASSRGTSDNEQFF. The CDR3 DNA reads as TGTGCCAGCAGCCGCGGGACTTCAGACAATGAGCAGTTCTTC.

The chain recombines TRBV10-3 with TRBJ2-1, with D perhaps TRBD1 or TRBD2 (5 bases each). The germline V gene has CDR1 ENHRY and CDR2 SYGVKD. Trimming took 4 bases from V and 0 from J, leaving 10 bases between them. The CDR3 has 15 residues. DNA of the CDR3: TGTGCCATCAGTGTTGAGGGGCTCTCCTACAATGAGCAGTTCTTC. Its translation is CAISVEGLSYNEQFF.